The 11 T cell receptor beta chains listed next were all sequenced from one sample in a study of blood T cells in healthy people across ages. PCR was performed a second time for about 6 to 11 cycles using a sample-barcoded 5' primer and a J-beta primer mix. One entry per CDR3 protein, called by TCRdb with MiXCR from the 5' RACE reads. Seen here are 380,000 or so distinct CDR3 sequences, approximately 51% observed once, and the top ten hold around 53%. Material: blood. Every receptor here comes from a man aged 55 to 69 in good health.

V usage is TRBV20-1 and J usage is TRBJ1-5, with a possible D match to TRBD1 (5 bases). V was pared by 0 bases and J by 10 bases, with 19 bases between. The CDR3 is 15 amino acids. Germline CDR1 reads DFQATT; CDR2 reads SNEGSKA (reference sequence). As DNA, the CDR3 is TGCAGTGCTAGAGATGGTCGGACATCCCTAGGACCCCAGCATTTT. Amino acid sequence: CSARDGRTSLGPQHF.

This chain uses TRBV28 with TRBJ2-3; perhaps D is TRBD1 or TRBD2 (5 bases each). Between the trimmed V and J ends, which lost 3 bases and 2 bases, there was a span of 9 bases. This CDR3 is 14 amino acids long. Germline CDR1 MDHEN, CDR2 SYDVKM. CDR3 DNA: TGTGCCAGCAGTTTGGGGGATATCACAGATACGCAGTATTTT. Translating it yields CASSLGDITDTQYF.

The chain recombines TRBV20-1 with TRBJ1-1; TRBD1 agrees at 10 bases. V lost 2 bases and J lost 6; bases outside the gene matches: 3. Looked up from germline, CDR1 is DFQATT and CDR2 is SNEGSKA (reference sequence). This CDR3 comprises 13 residues. The CDR3 here is CSARRDRGAEAFF. CDR3 bases: TGCAGTGCTAGACGGGACAGGGGCGCTGAAGCTTTCTTT.

This clonotype was found once. One base away lies a much larger clone, so this may be a sequencing read error. The chain employs TRBV27 and TRBJ2-1; TRBD2 agrees at 8 bases. This CDR3 is 15 amino acids long. The V gene end was trimmed by 7 bases and the J gene end by 4 bases; junction bases not matched to a gene: 9. CDR1 is MNHEY, CDR2 SMNVEV, per germline (reference sequence). CDR3: CASTGFSGAYNEQFF. The CDR3 bases are TGTGCCAGCACGGGTTTTAGCGGGGCTTACAATGAGCAGTTCTTC.

The chain employs TRBV10-3 and TRBJ2-3; either TRBD1 or TRBD2 may fit D (5 bases each). The V end lost 6 bases, the J end lost 2 bases, and 12 bases lay between the germline ends. Germline V gene data show CDR1 as ENHRY and CDR2 as SYGVKD. The CDR3 spans 14 residues. The DNA for the CDR3 is TGTGCCATCAGGCCGGGACGGGACACAGATACGCAGTATTTT. This gives the protein CAIRPGRDTDTQYF.

The rearrangement links TRBV28 to TRBJ2-7; 8 nucleotides align to TRBD2. The J call may be mistaken, given a closer DNA end match to TRBJ2-5. This CDR3 comprises 14 residues. Germline CDR1 is MDHEN and CDR2 is SYDVKM. The CDR3 here is CASRGRLARGTQYF. CDR3 DNA: TGTGCCAGCAGGGGGAGACTAGCGAGGGGGACCCAGTACTTC.

CDR3 amino acids: CSAGQGTIYEQYF. The CDR3 coding sequence is TGCAGTGCTGGACAGGGTACGATATACGAGCAGTACTTC. The chain employs TRBV20-1 and TRBJ2-7, with 8 bases that match TRBD1. Germline V gene data show CDR1 as DFQATT and CDR2 as SNEGSKA (reference sequence). J was trimmed by 4 bases and V by 5 bases; bases with no gene match: 7. The CDR3 runs to 13 residues.

This clonotype was observed a few times. Just one base apart from a much larger clone, this may be a read error. The chain joins TRBV6-2 or TRBV6-3 to TRBJ2-7, with 10 bases identical to TRBD2. Germline V gene sequence: CDR1 MNHEY, CDR2 SVGEGT. This CDR3 comprises 14 residues. V dropped 6 bases and J dropped 0; count of bases not matched to a gene: 2. DNA of the CDR3: TGTGCCAGCAGGACTAGCGGGCCCTCCTACGAGCAGTACTTC. Amino acid sequence: CASRTSGPSYEQYF.

This clonotype was seen at least ten times. A read error is possible here, since a much larger clone lies one base away. This chain uses TRBV10-3 with TRBJ2-5; D is uncertain. Germline CDR1 ENHRY, CDR2 SYGVKD. Deletions cut 2 bases from V and 5 bases from J, with 12 bases between. The CDR3 is 14 residues long. CDR3 DNA sequence: TGTGCCATCAGTGAGGCGCCTAGAGGCGAGACCCAGTACTTC. Protein: CAISEAPRGETQYF.

The V and J genes are TRBV6-2 or TRBV6-3 and TRBJ2-4; TRBD2 matches at 15 bases. The V gene's germline CDR1 is MNHEY and CDR2 SVGEGT. The J segment lost 6 bases and the V segment lost 6 bases, leaving 3 bases of the junction unmatched. The length of the CDR3 is 15 residues. The CDR3 here is CASRSGLAGGNIQYF. CDR3 sequence (DNA): TGTGCCAGCAGATCGGGACTAGCGGGAGGAAACATTCAGTACTTC.

CDR3 sequence reads: CASSQNTGFSNQPQHF. The CDR3 region has the DNA TGTGCCAGCAGTCAGAACACAGGGTTTAGCAATCAGCCCCAGCATTTT. The J gene is TRBJ1-5, the V gene TRBV6-5, with D maybe TRBD1 (6 bases). V gave up 5 bases and J gave up 0 bases, with 14 bases separating them. Germline V gives CDR1 MNHEY, CDR2 SVGAGI. The CDR3 loop spans 16 amino acids.